The entry that follows covers one TCR beta chain sequence. Antigen specificity is unknown. This sample was taken from a study of long-term antiretroviral therapy in people with HIV. Study-level points and caveats: ART adherence, viral resistance and therapy changes went unrecorded. Collection spanned 2004 to 2017; ART regimens may be less effective than current ones. Repertoires from HIV showed CDR3 length ranges narrower than those of controls.

Assay version v3.0 of immunoSEQ was used, and it was run at survey level. Profiled with immunoSEQ multiplex PCR; TCRdb holds only in-frame clones, not every one. The data contain more than 45,000 clones, 84% of them singletons. Germline loops: CDR1 SGHRS, CDR2 YFSETQ. The CDR3 length is 12 residues. V was trimmed by 4 bases and J by 7 bases, leaving 11 bases between them. The chain carries TRBV5-1 and TRBJ1-2, with D unresolved. The source of this sequence is a woman younger than 35 with HIV. Specimen: unsorted PBMCs, collected 0.8 years after starting antiretroviral therapy. CDR3 nucleotides: TGCGCCAGCAGCATCGGAGAGGGTGGCTACACCTTC. Encoded protein: CASSIGEGGYTF.